A selection of T cell receptor beta chains follows, all from one sample in a study of blood T cell repertoires in COVID-19. TCRdb's copy holds only in-frame clones and misses some; the assay was immunoSEQ multiplex PCR. Found here are about 89,000 clones, more than 60% of them singletons; the top ten hold less than 60%. Sequencing was carried out using peripheral blood. The receptors originated from a human donor in a cohort sampled during active COVID-19. CDR3s include the opening cysteine and the closing phenylalanine or tryptophan. The D gene is left open where the match is weak. The size of a clone is reported for some rows only, either as once, few or many, or as a class for expanded clones.

abundance: .; j_gene: TRBJ1-1; d_gene: .; v_gene: TRBV9; CDR3aa: CASARRQNTEAFF; CDR3nt: TGTGCCAGCGCGAGACGACAGAACACTGAAGCTTTCTTT
abundance: .; j_gene: TRBJ1-2; d_gene: .; v_gene: TRBV30; CDR3aa: CAWTQDFSGYTF; CDR3nt: TGTGCCTGGACCCAGGATTTTAGTGGCTACACCTTC
abundance: .; j_gene: TRBJ2-1; d_gene: TRBD2; v_gene: TRBV5-1; CDR3aa: CASRPGTSGRYEQFF; CDR3nt: TGCGCCAGCAGACCAGGGACTAGCGGGAGGTATGAGCAGTTCTTC
abundance: few; j_gene: TRBJ2-7; d_gene: .; v_gene: TRBV2; CDR3aa: CASSGRDIGSYEQYF; CDR3nt: TGTGCCAGCAGCGGTAGGGACATCGGATCCTACGAGCAGTACTTC
abundance: few; j_gene: TRBJ2-3; d_gene: TRBD2; v_gene: TRBV11-2; CDR3aa: CASSSLWGGKGGTQYF; CDR3nt: TGTGCCAGCAGCTCTCTCTGGGGGGGGAAGGGTGGTACGCAGTATTTT
abundance: .; j_gene: TRBJ2-2; d_gene: .; v_gene: TRBV5-4; CDR3aa: CASSLKDRNTGELFF; CDR3nt: TGTGCCAGCAGCTTGAAGGACAGAAACACCGGGGAGCTGTTTTTT
abundance: .; j_gene: TRBJ1-4; d_gene: .; v_gene: TRBV12-3/TRBV12-4; CDR3aa: CASSLLFEKLFF; CDR3nt: TGTGCCAGCAGTTTGTTATTTGAAAAACTGTTTTTT
abundance: .; j_gene: TRBJ1-4; d_gene: TRBD1; v_gene: TRBV5-5; CDR3aa: CASSSDRGDREKLFF; CDR3nt: TGTGCCAGCAGCTCTGACAGGGGGGATAGGGAAAAACTGTTTTTT
abundance: .; j_gene: TRBJ2-7; d_gene: TRBD2; v_gene: TRBV28; CDR3aa: CASSGLSGYEQYF; CDR3nt: TGTGCCAGTTCGGGACTATCCGGCTACGAGCAGTACTTC
abundance: .; j_gene: TRBJ1-5; d_gene: TRBD1; v_gene: TRBV2; CDR3aa: CASSGGQINQPQHF; CDR3nt: TGTGCCAGCAGTGGGGGACAGATAAATCAGCCCCAGCATTTT
abundance: .; j_gene: TRBJ2-3; d_gene: .; v_gene: TRBV7-2; CDR3aa: CASSPYGGQLSTDTQYF; CDR3nt: TGTGCCAGCAGCCCTTATGGCGGACAGCTTAGCACAGATACGCAGTATTTT
abundance: .; j_gene: TRBJ2-3; d_gene: .; v_gene: TRBV7-3; CDR3aa: CASSQNTDTQYF; CDR3nt: TGTGCCAGCAGCCAGAATACAGATACGCAGTATTTT
abundance: .; j_gene: TRBJ2-5; d_gene: TRBD2; v_gene: TRBV27; CDR3aa: CASSPGWRAGGRETQYF; CDR3nt: TGTGCCAGCAGTCCAGGCTGGCGAGCGGGAGGTAGGGAGACCCAGTACTTC
abundance: .; j_gene: TRBJ1-5; d_gene: TRBD1; v_gene: TRBV10-2; CDR3aa: CASTPDGTALGNQPQHF; CDR3nt: TGCGCCAGCACCCCGGACGGGACAGCTTTGGGGAATCAGCCCCAGCATTTT
abundance: .; j_gene: TRBJ1-3; d_gene: TRBD1; v_gene: TRBV15; CDR3aa: CATSFLQGASGNTIYF; CDR3nt: TGTGCCACCAGCTTCCTACAGGGGGCCTCTGGAAACACCATATATTTT
abundance: .; j_gene: TRBJ1-2; d_gene: TRBD1; v_gene: TRBV7-3; CDR3aa: CASSPTGLDGYTF; CDR3nt: TGTGCCAGCAGTCCGACAGGGTTGGATGGCTACACCTTC
abundance: .; j_gene: TRBJ2-1; d_gene: TRBD1; v_gene: TRBV5-1; CDR3aa: CASGDRPSYNEQFF; CDR3nt: TGCGCCAGCGGGGACAGACCAAGCTACAATGAGCAGTTCTTC
abundance: few; j_gene: TRBJ1-1; d_gene: .; v_gene: TRBV7-9; CDR3aa: CASSTTREEAEAFF; CDR3nt: TGTGCCAGCAGCACGACCCGGGAGGAAGCTGAAGCTTTCTTT
abundance: .; j_gene: TRBJ2-7; d_gene: .; v_gene: TRBV7-9; CDR3aa: CASSSTATYGGSYEQYF; CDR3nt: TGTGCCAGCAGCTCAACTGCAACTTACGGGGGCTCCTACGAGCAGTACTTC
abundance: .; j_gene: TRBJ2-5; d_gene: TRBD1; v_gene: TRBV3-1/TRBV3-2; CDR3aa: CASSLGGQRKETQYF; CDR3nt: TGTGCCAGCAGCCTAGGGGGACAGAGAAAAGAGACCCAGTACTTC
abundance: few; j_gene: TRBJ2-6; d_gene: .; v_gene: TRBV5-6; CDR3aa: CASSFQASGANVLTF; CDR3nt: TGTGCCAGCAGCTTCCAAGCATCTGGGGCCAACGTCCTGACTTTC
abundance: .; j_gene: TRBJ2-7; d_gene: TRBD1; v_gene: TRBV7-9; CDR3aa: CASSPTRTGNGEQYF; CDR3nt: TGTGCCAGCAGCCCTACAAGGACAGGGAATGGAGAGCAGTACTTC
abundance: once; j_gene: TRBJ1-4; d_gene: .; v_gene: TRBV6-1; CDR3aa: CAAGRANEKLFF; CDR3nt: TGTGCCGCGGGGAGGGCTAATGAAAAACTGTTTTTT
abundance: .; j_gene: TRBJ1-4; d_gene: .; v_gene: TRBV5-5; CDR3aa: CASSYRTDVKLFF; CDR3nt: TGTGCCAGCAGCTATAGGACAGACGTCAAACTGTTTTTT
abundance: once; j_gene: TRBJ1-1; d_gene: .; v_gene: TRBV5-4; CDR3aa: CASHSQGTEAFF; CDR3nt: TGTGCCAGCCACTCGCAGGGAACTGAAGCTTTCTTT
abundance: .; j_gene: TRBJ1-1; d_gene: .; v_gene: TRBV19; CDR3aa: CASSPPAGRRVEAFF; CDR3nt: TGTGCCAGTAGCCCCCCCGCCGGCAGGCGAGTTGAAGCTTTCTTT
abundance: .; j_gene: TRBJ2-7; d_gene: TRBD2; v_gene: TRBV29-1; CDR3aa: CSVETSGSGYEQYF; CDR3nt: TGCAGCGTTGAGACTAGCGGGAGTGGGTACGAGCAGTACTTC
abundance: .; j_gene: TRBJ2-1; d_gene: TRBD2; v_gene: TRBV7-2; CDR3aa: CASSLGHSGRILHNEQFF; CDR3nt: TGTGCCAGCAGCTTAGGTCATAGCGGGAGGATCTTACACAATGAGCAGTTCTTC
abundance: once; j_gene: TRBJ2-3; d_gene: TRBD1; v_gene: TRBV10-3; CDR3aa: CAISGRDRLSTDTQYF; CDR3nt: TGTGCCATCAGTGGGCGGGACAGGTTATCCACAGATACGCAGTATTTT
abundance: .; j_gene: TRBJ2-1; d_gene: TRBD1; v_gene: TRBV7-2; CDR3aa: CASSLKQGPGSYNEQFF; CDR3nt: TGTGCCAGCAGCTTAAAACAGGGGCCGGGCTCCTACAATGAGCAGTTCTTC
abundance: .; j_gene: TRBJ2-5; d_gene: TRBD2; v_gene: TRBV5-4; CDR3aa: CASSGTRAGRETQYF; CDR3nt: TGTGCCAGCAGCGGGACTCGAGCGGGACGGGAGACCCAGTACTTC
abundance: few; j_gene: TRBJ2-1; d_gene: .; v_gene: TRBV4-3; CDR3aa: CASSQGLNNEQFF; CDR3nt: TGCGCCAGCAGCCAAGGACTAAACAATGAGCAGTTCTTC
abundance: .; j_gene: TRBJ2-2; d_gene: TRBD2; v_gene: TRBV5-8; CDR3aa: CASSLALTSGSTGELFF; CDR3nt: TGTGCCAGCAGCTTGGCGTTGACTAGCGGGTCCACCGGGGAGCTGTTTTTT
abundance: .; j_gene: TRBJ1-1; d_gene: .; v_gene: TRBV19; CDR3aa: CASSIVAGEAFF; CDR3nt: TGTGCCAGTAGTATAGTCGCAGGTGAAGCTTTCTTT
abundance: .; j_gene: TRBJ2-2; d_gene: .; v_gene: TRBV6-5; CDR3aa: CASWRVTGELFF; CDR3nt: TGTGCCAGCTGGAGAGTTACCGGGGAGCTGTTTTTT
abundance: .; j_gene: TRBJ2-2; d_gene: TRBD1; v_gene: TRBV11-2; CDR3aa: CASSSPGTGFSGELFF; CDR3nt: TGTGCCAGCAGCTCTCCCGGGACAGGGTTTTCAGGGGAGCTGTTTTTT
abundance: .; j_gene: TRBJ2-7; d_gene: .; v_gene: TRBV21-1; CDR3aa: CASSCPGQSLHDEQYF; CDR3nt: TGTGCCAGCAGCTGTCCAGGACAGAGCCTACACGACGAGCAGTACTTC
abundance: .; j_gene: TRBJ2-7; d_gene: .; v_gene: TRBV29-1; CDR3aa: CSVGRGSYEQYF; CDR3nt: TGCAGCGTTGGAAGGGGCTCGTACGAGCAGTACTTC
abundance: .; j_gene: TRBJ1-2; d_gene: .; v_gene: TRBV28; CDR3aa: CASSFPGQGYTF; CDR3nt: TGTGCCAGCAGTTTTCCAGGGCAAGGCTACACCTTC
abundance: once; j_gene: TRBJ2-6; d_gene: TRBD1; v_gene: TRBV30; CDR3aa: CAWSKRGQLILSGANVLTF; CDR3nt: TGTGCCTGGAGTAAAAGGGGGCAGTTAATCCTCTCTGGGGCCAACGTCCTGACTTTC
abundance: .; j_gene: TRBJ2-1; d_gene: .; v_gene: TRBV19; CDR3aa: CASSPQGPQFF; CDR3nt: TGTGCCAGTAGTCCCCAGGGTCCTCAGTTCTTC